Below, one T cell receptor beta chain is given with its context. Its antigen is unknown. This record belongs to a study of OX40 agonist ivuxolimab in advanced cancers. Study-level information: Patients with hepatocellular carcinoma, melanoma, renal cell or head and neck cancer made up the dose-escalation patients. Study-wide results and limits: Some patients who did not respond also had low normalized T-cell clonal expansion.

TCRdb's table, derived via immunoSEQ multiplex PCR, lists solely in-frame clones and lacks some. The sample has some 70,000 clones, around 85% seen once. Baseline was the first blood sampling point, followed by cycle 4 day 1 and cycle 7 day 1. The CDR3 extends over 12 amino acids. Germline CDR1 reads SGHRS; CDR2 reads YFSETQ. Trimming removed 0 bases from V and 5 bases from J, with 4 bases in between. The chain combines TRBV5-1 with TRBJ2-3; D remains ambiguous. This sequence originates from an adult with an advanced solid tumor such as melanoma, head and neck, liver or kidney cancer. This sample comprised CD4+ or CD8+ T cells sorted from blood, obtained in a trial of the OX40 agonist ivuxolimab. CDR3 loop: CASSLEGDTQYF. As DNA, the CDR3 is TGCGCCAGCAGCTTGGAGGGAGATACGCAGTATTTT.